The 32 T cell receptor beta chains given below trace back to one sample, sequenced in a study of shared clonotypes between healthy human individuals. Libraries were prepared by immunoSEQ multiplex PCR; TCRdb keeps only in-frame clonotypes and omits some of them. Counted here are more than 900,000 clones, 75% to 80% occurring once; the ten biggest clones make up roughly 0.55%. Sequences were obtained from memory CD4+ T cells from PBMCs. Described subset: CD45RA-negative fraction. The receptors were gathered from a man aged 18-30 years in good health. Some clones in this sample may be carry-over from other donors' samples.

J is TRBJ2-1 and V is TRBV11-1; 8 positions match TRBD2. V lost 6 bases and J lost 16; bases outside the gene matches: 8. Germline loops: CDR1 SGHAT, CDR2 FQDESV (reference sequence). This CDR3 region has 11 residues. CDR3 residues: CASSSSGGQFF. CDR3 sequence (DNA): TGTGCCAGCAGTTCCAGCGGGGGCCAATTCTTC.

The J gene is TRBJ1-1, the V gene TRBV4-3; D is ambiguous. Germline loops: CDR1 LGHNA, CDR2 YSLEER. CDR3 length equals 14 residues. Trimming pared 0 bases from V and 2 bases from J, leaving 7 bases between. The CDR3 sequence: CASSQDGSNTEAFF. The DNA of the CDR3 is TGCGCCAGCAGCCAAGATGGGAGTAACACTGAAGCTTTCTTT.

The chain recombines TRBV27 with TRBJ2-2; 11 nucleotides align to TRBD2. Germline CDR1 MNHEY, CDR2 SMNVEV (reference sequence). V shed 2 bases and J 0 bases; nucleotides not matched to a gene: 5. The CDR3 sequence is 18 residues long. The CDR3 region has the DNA TGTGCCAGCAGTTTAAGACTAGCGGGATCAACGAACACCGGGGAGCTGTTTTTT. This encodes CASSLRLAGSTNTGELFF.

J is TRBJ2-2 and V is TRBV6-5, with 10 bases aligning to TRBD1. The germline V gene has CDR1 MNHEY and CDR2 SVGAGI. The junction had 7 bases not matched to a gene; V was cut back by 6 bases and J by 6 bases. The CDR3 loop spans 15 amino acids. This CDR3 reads CASSPDRGRAGELFF. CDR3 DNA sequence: TGTGCCAGCAGCCCCGACAGGGGGCGGGCCGGGGAGCTGTTTTTT.

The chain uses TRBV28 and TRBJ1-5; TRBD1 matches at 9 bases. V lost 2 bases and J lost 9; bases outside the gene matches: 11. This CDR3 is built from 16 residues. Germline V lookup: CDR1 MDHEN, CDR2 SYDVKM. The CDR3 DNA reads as TGTGCCAGCAGTTTAGGAACCCCCGGGACAGGGAGGCCCCAGCATTTT. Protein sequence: CASSLGTPGTGRPQHF.

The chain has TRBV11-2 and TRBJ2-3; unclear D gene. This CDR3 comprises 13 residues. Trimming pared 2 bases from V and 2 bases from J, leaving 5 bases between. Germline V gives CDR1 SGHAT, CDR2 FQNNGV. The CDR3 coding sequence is TGTGCCAGCAGCTTACTACACACAGATACGCAGTATTTT. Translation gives CASSLLHTDTQYF.

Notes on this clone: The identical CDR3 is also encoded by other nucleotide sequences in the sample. CDR3 DNA sequence: TGTGCCAGCTCACCACCGGGACAGCGGTACGAGCAGTACTTC. Translation: CASSPPGQRYEQYF. This chain links TRBV18 with TRBJ2-7; TRBD1 aligns across 7 bases. CDR1 is KGHSH and CDR2 is LQKENI in the germline V gene. This CDR3 has 14 amino acids. V lost 0 bases to trimming and J lost 4 bases; unmatched junction nucleotides: 3.

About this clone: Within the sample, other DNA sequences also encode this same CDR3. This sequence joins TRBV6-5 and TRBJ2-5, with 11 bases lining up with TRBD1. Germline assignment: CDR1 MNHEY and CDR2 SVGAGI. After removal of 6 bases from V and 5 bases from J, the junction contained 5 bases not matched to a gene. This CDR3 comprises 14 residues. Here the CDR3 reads CASSRTGGRETQYF. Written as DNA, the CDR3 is TGTGCCAGCAGCAGGACAGGGGGCCGGGAGACCCAGTACTTC.

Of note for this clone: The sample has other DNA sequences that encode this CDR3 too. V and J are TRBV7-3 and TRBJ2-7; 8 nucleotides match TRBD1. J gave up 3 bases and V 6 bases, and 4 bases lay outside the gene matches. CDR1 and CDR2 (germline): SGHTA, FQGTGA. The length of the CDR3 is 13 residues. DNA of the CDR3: TGTGCCAGCAGTCGCGACAGGGGCTACGAGCAGTACTTC. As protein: CASSRDRGYEQYF.

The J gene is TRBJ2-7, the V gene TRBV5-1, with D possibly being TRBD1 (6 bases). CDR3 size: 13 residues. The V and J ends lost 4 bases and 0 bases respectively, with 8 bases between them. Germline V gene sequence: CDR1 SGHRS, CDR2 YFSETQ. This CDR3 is CASSTDSSYEQYF. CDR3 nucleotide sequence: TGCGCCAGCAGCACGGACAGCTCCTACGAGCAGTACTTC.

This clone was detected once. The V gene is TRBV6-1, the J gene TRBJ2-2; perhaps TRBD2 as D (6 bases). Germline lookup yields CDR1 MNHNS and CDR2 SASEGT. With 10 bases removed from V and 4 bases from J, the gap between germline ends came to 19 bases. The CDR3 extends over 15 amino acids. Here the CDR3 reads CATPGLFLGTGELFF. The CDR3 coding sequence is TGTGCCACCCCCGGACTATTTTTGGGCACCGGGGAGCTGTTTTTT.

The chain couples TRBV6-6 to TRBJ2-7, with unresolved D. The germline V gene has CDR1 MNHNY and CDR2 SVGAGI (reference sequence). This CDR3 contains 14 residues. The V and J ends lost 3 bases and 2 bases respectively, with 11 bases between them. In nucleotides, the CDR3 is TGTGCCAGCAGTTATGTGGCGGATCCCTACGAGCAGTACTTC. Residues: CASSYVADPYEQYF.

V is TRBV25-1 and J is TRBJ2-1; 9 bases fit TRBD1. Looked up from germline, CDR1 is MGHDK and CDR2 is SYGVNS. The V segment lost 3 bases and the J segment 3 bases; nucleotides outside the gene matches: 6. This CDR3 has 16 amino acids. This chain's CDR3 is CASSDAGTGRYNEQFF. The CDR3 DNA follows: TGTGCCAGCAGTGATGCCGGGACAGGGCGCTACAATGAGCAGTTCTTC.

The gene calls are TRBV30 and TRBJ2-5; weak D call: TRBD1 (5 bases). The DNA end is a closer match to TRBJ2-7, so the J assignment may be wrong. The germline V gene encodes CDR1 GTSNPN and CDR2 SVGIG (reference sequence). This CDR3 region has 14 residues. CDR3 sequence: CACPTGGYPYEQYF. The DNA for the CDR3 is TGTGCCTGTCCCACAGGTGGTTACCCCTACGAGCAGTACTTC.

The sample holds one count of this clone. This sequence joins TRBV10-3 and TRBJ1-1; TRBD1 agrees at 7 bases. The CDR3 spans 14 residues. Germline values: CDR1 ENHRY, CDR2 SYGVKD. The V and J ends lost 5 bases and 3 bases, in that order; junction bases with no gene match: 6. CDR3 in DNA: TGTGCCATCAGTTTAACAGGGGATGACACTGAAGCTTTCTTT. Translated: CAISLTGDDTEAFF.

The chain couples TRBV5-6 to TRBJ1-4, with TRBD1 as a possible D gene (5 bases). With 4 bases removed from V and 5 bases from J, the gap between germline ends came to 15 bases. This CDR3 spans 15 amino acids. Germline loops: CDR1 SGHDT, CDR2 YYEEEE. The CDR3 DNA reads TGTGCCAGCAGCATGGAAGGGACGGGAAATGAAAAACTGTTTTTT. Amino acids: CASSMEGTGNEKLFF.

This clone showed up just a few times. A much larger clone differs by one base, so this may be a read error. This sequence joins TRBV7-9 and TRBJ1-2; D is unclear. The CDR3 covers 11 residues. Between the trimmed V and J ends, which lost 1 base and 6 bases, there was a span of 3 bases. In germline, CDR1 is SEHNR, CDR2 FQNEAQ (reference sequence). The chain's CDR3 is CASSLVDGYTF. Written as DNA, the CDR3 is TGTGCCAGCAGCTTAGTGGATGGCTACACCTTC.

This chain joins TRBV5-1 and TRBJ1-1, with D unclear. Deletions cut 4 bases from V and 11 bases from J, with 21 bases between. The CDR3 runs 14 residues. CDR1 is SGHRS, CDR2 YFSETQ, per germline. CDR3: CASSPNRAPGFAFF. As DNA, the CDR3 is TGCGCCAGCAGCCCAAACCGGGCCCCCGGGTTTGCTTTCTTT. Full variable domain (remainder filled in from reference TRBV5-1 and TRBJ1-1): KAGVTQTPRYLIKTRGQQVTLSCSPISGHRSVSWYQQTPGQGLQFLFEYFSETQRNKGNFPGRFSGRQFSNSRSEMNVSTLELGDSALYLCASSPNRAPGFAFFGQGTRLTVV.

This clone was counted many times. The CDR3 coding sequence is TGTGCCAGCAGTATCGGGCCTCAAGAGACCCAGTACTTC. Protein product: CASSIGPQETQYF. The V and J genes are TRBV6-1 and TRBJ2-5; D remains ambiguous. The CDR3 covers 13 residues. With 5 bases removed from V and 2 bases from J, the gap between germline ends came to 9 bases. Germline V gene data show CDR1 as MNHNS and CDR2 as SASEGT.

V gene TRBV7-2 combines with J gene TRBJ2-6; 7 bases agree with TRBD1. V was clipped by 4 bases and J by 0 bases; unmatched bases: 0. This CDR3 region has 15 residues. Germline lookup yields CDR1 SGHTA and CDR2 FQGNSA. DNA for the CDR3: TGTGCCAGCAGCTACAGGGGCTCTGGGGCCAACGTCCTGACTTTC. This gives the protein CASSYRGSGANVLTF.

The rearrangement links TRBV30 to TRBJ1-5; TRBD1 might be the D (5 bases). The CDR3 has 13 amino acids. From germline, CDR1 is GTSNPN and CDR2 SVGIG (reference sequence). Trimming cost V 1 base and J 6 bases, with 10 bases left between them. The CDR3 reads CAWSARGGQPQHF. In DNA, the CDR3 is TGTGCCTGGAGTGCTCGGGGGGGTCAGCCCCAGCATTTT.

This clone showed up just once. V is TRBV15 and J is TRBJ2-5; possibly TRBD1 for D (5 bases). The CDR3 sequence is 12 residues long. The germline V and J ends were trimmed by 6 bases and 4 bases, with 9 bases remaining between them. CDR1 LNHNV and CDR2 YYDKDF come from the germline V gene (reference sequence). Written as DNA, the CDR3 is TGTGCCACCAGTCAGGGCGTAGAGACCCAGTACTTC. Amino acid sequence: CATSQGVETQYF.

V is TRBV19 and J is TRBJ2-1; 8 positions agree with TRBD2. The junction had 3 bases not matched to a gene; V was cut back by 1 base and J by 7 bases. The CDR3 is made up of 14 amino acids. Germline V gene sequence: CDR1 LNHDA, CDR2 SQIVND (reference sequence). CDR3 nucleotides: TGTGCCAGTAGTATAGGCGGGAGGATAAATGAGCAGTTCTTC. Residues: CASSIGGRINEQFF.

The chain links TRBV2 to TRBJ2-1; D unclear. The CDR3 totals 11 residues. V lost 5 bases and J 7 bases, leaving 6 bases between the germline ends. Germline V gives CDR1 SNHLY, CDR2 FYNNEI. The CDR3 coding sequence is TGTGCCAGCAGTCCTTTGAATGAGCAGTTCTTC. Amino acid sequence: CASSPLNEQFF.

This chain's CDR3 is CASSSPFRGRSSYEQYF. In nucleotides, the CDR3 is TGTGCCAGCAGCTCCCCCTTCCGGGGAAGGAGCTCCTACGAGCAGTACTTC. This chain connects TRBV7-9 to TRBJ2-7; D perhaps matches TRBD2 (5 bases). The ends were cut back, 4 bases at V and 0 bases at J, with 19 bases in the middle. Germline V gene data show CDR1 as SEHNR and CDR2 as FQNEAQ (reference sequence). The CDR3 runs to 17 residues.

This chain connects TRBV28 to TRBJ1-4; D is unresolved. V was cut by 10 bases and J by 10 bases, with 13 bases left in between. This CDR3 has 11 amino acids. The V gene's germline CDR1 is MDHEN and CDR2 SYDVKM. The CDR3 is CATAAVRKLFF. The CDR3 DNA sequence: TGTGCCACCGCGGCAGTCCGAAAACTGTTTTTT.

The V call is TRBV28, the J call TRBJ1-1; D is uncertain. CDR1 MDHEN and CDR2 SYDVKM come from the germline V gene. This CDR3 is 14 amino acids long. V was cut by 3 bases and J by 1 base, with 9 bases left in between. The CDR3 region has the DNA TGTGCCAGCAGTTTGAGGTTACGGAACACTGAAGCTTTCTTT. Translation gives CASSLRLRNTEAFF.

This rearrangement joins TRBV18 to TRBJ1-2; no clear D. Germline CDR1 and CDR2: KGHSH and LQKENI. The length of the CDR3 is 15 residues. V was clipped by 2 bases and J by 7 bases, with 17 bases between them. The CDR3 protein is CASSPVFPDPGGYTF. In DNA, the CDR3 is TGTGCCAGCTCACCAGTGTTTCCGGATCCGGGTGGCTACACCTTC.

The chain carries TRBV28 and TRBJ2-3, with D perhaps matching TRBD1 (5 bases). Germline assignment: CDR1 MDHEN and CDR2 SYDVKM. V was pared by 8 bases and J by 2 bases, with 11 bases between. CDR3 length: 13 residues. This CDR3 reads CASGTGLTDTQYF. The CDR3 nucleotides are TGTGCCAGCGGCACAGGCCTCACAGATACGCAGTATTTT.

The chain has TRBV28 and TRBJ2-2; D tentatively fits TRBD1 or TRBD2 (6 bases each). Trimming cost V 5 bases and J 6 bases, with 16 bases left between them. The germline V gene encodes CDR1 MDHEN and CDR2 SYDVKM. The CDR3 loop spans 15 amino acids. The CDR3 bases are TGTGCCAGCAGTGTTCTAGGGGGGAGCGCCGGGGAGCTGTTTTTT. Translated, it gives CASSVLGGSAGELFF.

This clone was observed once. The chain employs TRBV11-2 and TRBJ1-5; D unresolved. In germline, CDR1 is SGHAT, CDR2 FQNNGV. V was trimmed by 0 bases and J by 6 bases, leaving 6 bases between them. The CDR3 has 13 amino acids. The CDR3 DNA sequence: TGTGCCAGCAGCTTAGAGGACCGTCAGCCCCAGCATTTT. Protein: CASSLEDRQPQHF.

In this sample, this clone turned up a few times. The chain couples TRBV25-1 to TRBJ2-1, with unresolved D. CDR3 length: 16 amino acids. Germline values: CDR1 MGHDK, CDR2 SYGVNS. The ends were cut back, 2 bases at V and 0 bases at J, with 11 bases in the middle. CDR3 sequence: CASSEVGRSSYNEQFF. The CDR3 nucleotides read TGTGCCAGCAGTGAAGTCGGACGTAGCTCCTACAATGAGCAGTTCTTC.